This T cell receptor beta chain derives from a study of vaccination and CD4 T cells after COVID-19 (dated by TCRdb to 2022 to 2024). Broadly, across the study: Convalescent patients had a positive SARS-CoV-2 result on nasal swab PCR, and of these patients, nine had mild disease and one had severe disease. The convalescent cohort comprised six males and four females, including two Hispanic individuals, seven Caucasians, two Asians and one multiracial person. Participants received two doses of either the Pfizer-BioNTech BNT162b2 vaccine (n=8) or the Moderna mRNA-1273 vaccine (n=2). Post-COVID blood samples from convalescent patients were collected a median of about 100 days after diagnosis, with a range of roughly 35 to 161 days. Post-vaccine blood samples were collected a median of around 2.5 months after the second vaccine dose, ranging from roughly 13 to 250 days. For a few convalescent patients, samples were collected at an early post-vaccination timepoint (day 14) as well as at a late post-vaccination timepoint (days 161 to 241). In around 9 COVID-19 convalescent patients and a few infection-naive healthy vaccine recipients, researchers compared the spike-specific CD4+ TCR repertoire from before mRNA vaccination with the repertoire from after. What the work shows at the level of the full study, not this receptor alone: Of the vaccine-specific clones found in convalescent patients, nearly all (304 of 307) were mono-reactive for SARS-CoV-2 spike instead of being cross-reactive with common cold coronaviruses. In convalescent patients, a median around 90% of post-vaccine SARS-CoV-2-reactive clones were detected only after vaccination, suggesting vaccine-specific priming. Only a relatively small number of convalescent patients were included in the study, and early timepoints following natural infection were not analyzed. The median number of SARS-CoV-2-reactive clonotypes rose from fewer than 25 after infection to roughly 40 after vaccination, but the change was not significant.

Counted from cysteine to phenylalanine, this CDR3 has 14 amino acids. The sequence is cut down to CDR3 DNA, 42 bases in frame from base 1. The trim is 2 bases for V and 0 bases for J, with a gap of 7 bases between the germline ends. The germline V gene specifies KGHDR as CDR1 and SFDVKD as CDR2. This clonotype was seen a handful of times. The specificity of this receptor is unknown. Per-nucleotide qualities are absent, and no much larger clonotype sits a single base away. The method behind the library was PCR. The sequencer listed for this sample is Illumina iSeq 100. Per the authors' processing: Non-productive sequences were removed, and CDR3s not starting with C, not ending with F or W, or shorter than 7 amino acids were discarded. Similarity between CDR3 sequences was evaluated in R version 3.6.1 using Levenshtein distances (stringdist) and unrooted phylogenetic trees (ape). TCRdb reprocessed the public reads (quality trimming at Q25 with fastp, clone calling with MiXCR) and kept in-frame beta chains. Rows are combined by CDR3 protein, so each entry shows the most common genes and DNA. Here the V and J calls rest on TCRdb's processing, not on the authors' analysis. In all, the sample holds approximately 40,000 distinct CDR3 sequences, and about 35% of those were seen once. The ten top clones hold 5.8% of the sample.

The intended sense of this specimen's time point label: late sampling 161 to 241 days after vaccination in a few convalescent patients. The positive SARS-CoV-2 PCR tests of the convalescent patients were dated from March to December 2020, before the Alpha, Beta and Delta variants emerged in the United States. PBMCs were separated from whole blood using Ficoll-Paque Plus gradient centrifugation and then either used fresh or cryopreserved at -140C. The source of this sequence is a human donor who had recovered from COVID-19. The rearranged chain carries TRBV24-1 and TRBJ2-7, with the D gene not clear enough to name. The input for sequencing was CD4+ T cells from blood, taken about 7 months after SARS-CoV-2 vaccination. The CDR3 region has the sequence CATSDSDSSYEQYF. Read as DNA, the sequence is TGTGCCACCAGTGATTCCGATAGCTCCTACGAGCAGTACTTC.